The 10 T cell receptor beta chains below come from one sample, sequenced in a study of relationships among human T cell subsets. TCR alpha and beta CDR3s were amplified from mRNA by semiquantitative ARM-PCR. Tagged nested gene-specific primers were used first, then communal superprimers amplified exponentially. Via MiXCR, TCRdb re-called the multiplex PCR reads, giving one row per CDR3 protein. The table records approximately 13,000 distinct CDR3 sequences, about 60% of them present only once. CD4+CD25+ regulatory T cells came from anti-CD25 bead selection of positively selected CD4+ cells. Material for sequencing was Tregs sorted from blood. The source is a man aged 35 to 55 in good health.

The table lists this clonotype with a few counts. V is TRBV20-1 and J is TRBJ2-7; D unresolved. Trimming removed 0 bases from V and 5 bases from J, with 8 bases in between. The CDR3 is 12 amino acids. Germline CDR1 is DFQATT and CDR2 is SNEGSKA (reference sequence). Written as DNA, the CDR3 is TGCAGTGCTAGAGATAAAGGGAACGAGCAGTACTTC. It codes for CSARDKGNEQYF.

V usage is TRBV2 and J usage is TRBJ2-2; unclear D gene. Germline V lookup: CDR1 SNHLY, CDR2 FYNNEI. The CDR3 sequence is 15 residues long. Trimming left V 6 bases short and J 1 base short, with 12 bases between. In DNA, the CDR3 is TGTGCCAGCAGACAAGAACAGAAGAACACCGGGGAGCTGTTTTTT. It is translated as CASRQEQKNTGELFF. The entire variable domain, with the rest obtained from reference TRBV2 and TRBJ2-2, is as follows: EPEVTQTPSHQVTQMGQEVILRCVPISNHLYFYWYRQILGQKVEFLVSFYNNEISEKSEIFDDQFSVERPDGSNFTLKIRSTKLEDSAMYFCASRQEQKNTGELFFGEGSRLTVL.

This clonotype came up a few times. CDR3 region: CASSWSTDTQYF. DNA of the CDR3: TGCGCCAGCAGCTGGAGCACAGATACGCAGTATTTT. The rearrangement links TRBV5-1 to TRBJ2-3; D ambiguous. From germline, CDR1 is SGHRS and CDR2 YFSETQ. Trimming shortened V by 3 bases and J by 0 bases, and 2 bases separated the two germline ends. The CDR3 covers 12 residues.

The rearrangement links TRBV11-1 to TRBJ2-3, with 8 positions matching TRBD1. The CDR3 totals 14 residues. Per germline, CDR1 SGHAT and CDR2 FQDESV (reference sequence). J lost 2 bases, V lost 5 bases, and 3 bases had no gene match. CDR3 loop: CASSADRVTDTQYF. Here the CDR3 DNA reads TGTGCCAGCAGCGCGGACAGGGTCACAGATACGCAGTATTTT.

The V and J genes are TRBV10-3 and TRBJ2-7, with 7 bases fitting TRBD1. This CDR3 comprises 15 residues. V was clipped by 6 bases and J by 4 bases; unmatched bases: 12. Germline V gives CDR1 ENHRY, CDR2 SYGVKD. The CDR3 coding sequence is TGTGCCATCAGACCCGGTAGGACAGGTGTATACGAGCAGTACTTC. Residues: CAIRPGRTGVYEQYF.

The gene calls are TRBV11-2 and TRBJ1-6; no clear D. The CDR3 is 13 residues long. Germline V gives CDR1 SGHAT, CDR2 FQNNGV. V lost 4 bases and J 3 bases, leaving 4 bases between the germline ends. CDR3 sequence reads: CASSSDYNSPLHF. The CDR3 nucleotides read TGTGCCAGCAGCTCGGACTATAATTCACCCCTCCACTTT.

This clonotype was detected only a few times. At one end the junction does not follow the germline gene, possibly because of a read error. The rearrangement uses TRBV7-7 and TRBJ2-2, with 8 bases aligning to TRBD2. In germline, CDR1 is SSHAT, CDR2 FNYEAQ (reference sequence). CDR3 length equals 15 residues. The CDR3, as DNA: TGTGCTAGCAGCTTGGACGCGGGAGGCACCGGGGAGCTGTTTTTT. Encoded protein: CASSLDAGGTGELFF.

This sequence joins TRBV20-1 and TRBJ2-3; either TRBD1 or TRBD2 may supply D (5 bases each). This CDR3 is 15 amino acids long. Germline-derived CDR1 and CDR2 are DFQATT and SNEGSKA (reference sequence). V lost 0 bases, J lost 3 bases, and 13 bases lay in between. The CDR3 bases are TGCAGTGCTAGAGATCGGGGCAGTGGGACAGATACGCAGTATTTT. Its protein is CSARDRGSGTDTQYF.

The V call is TRBV12-3 or TRBV12-4, the J call TRBJ1-5, with unresolved D. This CDR3 is 12 amino acids long. Between the trimmed V and J ends, which lost 6 bases and 5 bases, there was a span of 8 bases. The CDR3 sequence is CASSVGDQPQHF. The CDR3 region has the DNA TGTGCCAGCAGCGTTGGGGATCAGCCCCAGCATTTT.

This clonotype occurred once. The junction does not match germline at one end; this may be a read error. The chain is built from TRBV10-3 and TRBJ1-1; possible D gene TRBD1, 5 bases. Germline CDR1 is ENHRY and CDR2 is SYGVKD. CDR3 length: 14 amino acids. In DNA, the CDR3 is TGTGCCACCCTTCCGGGACTTGTGGACACTAAAGCTTTCTTT. Its protein is CATLPGLVDTKAFF.